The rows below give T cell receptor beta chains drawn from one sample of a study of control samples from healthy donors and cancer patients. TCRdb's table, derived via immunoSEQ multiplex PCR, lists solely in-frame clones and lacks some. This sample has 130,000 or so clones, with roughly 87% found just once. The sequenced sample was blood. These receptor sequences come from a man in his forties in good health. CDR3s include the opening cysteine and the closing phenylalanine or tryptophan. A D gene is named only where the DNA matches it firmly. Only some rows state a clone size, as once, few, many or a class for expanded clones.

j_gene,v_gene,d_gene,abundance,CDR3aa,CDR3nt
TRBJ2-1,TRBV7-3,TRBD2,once,CASSSSGGKDEQFF,TGTGCCAGCAGCTCTAGCGGGGGGAAGGATGAGCAGTTCTTC
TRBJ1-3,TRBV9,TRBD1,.,CASSAYAGTGTGNTIYF,TGTGCCAGCAGCGCCTACGCCGGGACAGGGACTGGAAACACCATATATTTT
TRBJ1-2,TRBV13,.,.,CASSRRDIQRVYGYTF,TGTGCCAGCAGTCGTCGGGATATACAGAGGGTCTATGGCTACACCTTC
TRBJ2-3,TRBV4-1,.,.,CASSQEGAEDTQYF,TGCGCCAGCAGCCAAGAGGGGGCGGAAGATACGCAGTATTTT
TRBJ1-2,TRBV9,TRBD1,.,CASSPLTGPYYGYTF,TGTGCCAGCAGCCCCTTGACAGGGCCTTACTATGGCTACACCTTC
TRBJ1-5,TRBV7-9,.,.,CASSSDRTSNQPQHF,TGTGCCAGCAGCTCAGACAGGACAAGCAATCAGCCCCAGCATTTT
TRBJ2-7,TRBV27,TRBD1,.,CASSLRTGGLHEQYF,TGTGCCAGCAGTCTCAGGACAGGTGGGCTCCACGAGCAGTACTTC
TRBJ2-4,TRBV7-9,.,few,CASSLSRAKNIQYF,TGTGCCAGCAGCCTGTCTCGGGCTAAAAACATTCAGTACTTC
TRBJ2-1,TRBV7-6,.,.,CASSLDARGFPDEQFF,TGTGCCAGCAGCTTAGACGCTCGGGGTTTCCCAGATGAGCAGTTCTTC
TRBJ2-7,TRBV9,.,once,CASSVTGSSYEQYF,TGTGCCAGCAGCGTCACAGGGAGCTCCTACGAGCAGTACTTC
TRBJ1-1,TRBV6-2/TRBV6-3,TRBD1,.,CASSDRGRPTNTEAFF,TGTGCCAGCAGTGACAGGGGGCGCCCTACGAACACTGAAGCTTTCTTT
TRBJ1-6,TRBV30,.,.,CAWSVGFGPLHF,TGTGCCTGGAGTGTAGGTTTCGGACCCCTCCACTTT
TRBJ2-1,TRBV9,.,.,CASSVVQYEQFF,TGTGCCAGCAGCGTAGTACAATATGAGCAGTTCTTC
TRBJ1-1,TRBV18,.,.,CASSPGGTNTEAFF,TGTGCCAGCTCACCAGGCGGGACCAACACTGAAGCTTTCTTT
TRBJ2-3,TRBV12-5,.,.,CASGSHRQFWGTDTQYF,TGTGCTAGTGGTTCTCACAGACAGTTCTGGGGCACAGATACGCAGTATTTT
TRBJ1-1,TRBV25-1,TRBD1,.,CASNVGTGATEAFF,TGTGCCAGCAATGTGGGGACAGGGGCCACTGAAGCTTTCTTT
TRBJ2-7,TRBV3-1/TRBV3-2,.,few,CASSQGLGEQYF,TGTGCCAGCAGCCAGGGACTTGGGGAGCAGTACTTC
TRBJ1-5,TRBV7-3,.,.,CASSGGEGNQPQHF,TGTGCCAGCAGCGGAGGGGAGGGCAATCAGCCCCAGCATTTT
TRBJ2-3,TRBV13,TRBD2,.,CASSLGWRGGRPDTQYF,TGTGCCAGCAGCTTAGGCTGGCGGGGGGGCCGCCCAGATACGCAGTATTTT
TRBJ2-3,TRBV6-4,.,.,CASSDSGADTQYF,TGTGCCAGCAGTGACTCGGGGGCAGATACGCAGTATTTT
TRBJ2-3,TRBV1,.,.,CTSSRLAGGTDTQYF,TGCACCAGCAGCCGACTAGCGGGGGGCACAGATACGCAGTATTTT
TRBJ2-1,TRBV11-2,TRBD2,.,CARSQRGSGGATSYNEQFF,TGTGCCCGCAGCCAGAGGGGGAGCGGGGGGGCCACATCTTACAATGAGCAGTTCTTC
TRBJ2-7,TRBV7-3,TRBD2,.,CASSPDQRGGHEQYF,TGTGCCAGCAGCCCAGACCAGCGGGGGGGCCACGAGCAGTACTTC
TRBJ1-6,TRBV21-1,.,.,CASSKALGATNSPLHF,TGTGCCAGCAGCAAAGCGCTAGGCGCCACTAATTCACCCCTCCACTTT
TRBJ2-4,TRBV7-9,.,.,CASNQGSIAKNIQYF,TGTGCCAGCAATCAGGGGTCTATAGCCAAAAACATTCAGTACTTC
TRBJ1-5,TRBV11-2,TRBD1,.,CASSLGQGAGQPQHF,TGTGCCAGCAGCTTAGGGCAGGGGGCAGGCCAGCCCCAGCATTTT
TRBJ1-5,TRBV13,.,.,CASSTGSQPQHF,TGTGCCAGCAGCACCGGCTCCCAGCCCCAGCATTTT
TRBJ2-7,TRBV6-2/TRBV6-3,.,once,CASSYSDTYEQYF,TGTGCCAGCAGTTACTCGGACACCTACGAGCAGTACTTC
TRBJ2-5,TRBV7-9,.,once,CASSISAKETQYF,TGTGCCAGCAGCATTAGCGCAAAAGAGACCCAGTACTTC
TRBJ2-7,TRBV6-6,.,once,CASSPREGRSYEQYF,TGTGCCAGCAGTCCCCGTGAAGGGAGGTCCTACGAGCAGTACTTC
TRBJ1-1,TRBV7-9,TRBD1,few,CASSLGDRGATEAFF,TGTGCCAGCAGCTTAGGCGACAGGGGGGCCACTGAAGCTTTCTTT
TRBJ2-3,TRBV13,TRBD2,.,CASSLGAGGADTQYF,TGTGCCAGCAGCTTGGGGGCGGGAGGTGCAGATACGCAGTATTTT
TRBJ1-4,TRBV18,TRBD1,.,CASSPGQGNEKLFF,TGTGCCAGCTCACCAGGACAGGGAAATGAAAAACTGTTTTTT
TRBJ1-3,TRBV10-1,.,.,CASSVDSSGNTIYF,TGCGCCAGCAGTGTGGACAGCTCTGGAAACACCATATATTTT
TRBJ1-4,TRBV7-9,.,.,CASSPPGGENEKLFF,TGTGCCAGCAGCCCGCCGGGGGGGGAAAATGAAAAACTGTTTTTT
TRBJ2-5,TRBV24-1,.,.,CATSDGGQETQYF,TGTGCCACCAGTGACGGCGGCCAAGAGACCCAGTACTTC
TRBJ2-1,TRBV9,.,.,CASTPPAALGNEQFF,TGTGCCAGCACCCCCCCAGCGGCCCTAGGGAATGAGCAGTTCTTC
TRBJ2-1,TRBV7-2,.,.,CASSPYNEQFF,TGTGCCAGCAGCCCCTACAATGAGCAGTTCTTC
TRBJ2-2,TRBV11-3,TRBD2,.,CASSFISKRGGLASAGELFF,TGTGCCAGCAGCTTCATTTCCAAGCGGGGGGGCCTTGCCTCGGCCGGGGAGCTGTTTTTT
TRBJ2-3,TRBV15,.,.,CATSRGGQGAADTQYF,TGTGCCACCAGCAGAGGCGGGCAGGGCGCGGCAGATACGCAGTATTTT
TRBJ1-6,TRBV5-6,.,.,CASSFPGVNSPLHF,TGTGCCAGCAGCTTCCCGGGCGTTAATTCACCCCTCCACTTT